The 25 T cell receptor beta chains below come from one sample, sequenced in a study of cytomegalovirus exposure and HLA in healthy donors. Data came from immunoSEQ multiplex PCR; TCRdb stores just in-frame clones and leaves some out. The table lists about 400,000 clones, 70% to 90% of them singletons, with about 0.8% in the top ten. Sequencing used PBMCs. The receptors here all came from a woman in her late teens or twenties in good health and CMV-seronegative.

This clone was picked up a small number of times. This rearrangement joins TRBV5-1 to TRBJ2-1; D is possibly TRBD2 (5 bases). V was shortened by 0 bases and J by 0 bases, with 10 bases between the two germline ends. The CDR3 spans 16 residues. Germline-derived CDR1 and CDR2 are SGHRS and YFSETQ. The CDR3 DNA reads as TGCGCCAGCAGCTTGGCCGGGGTCTACTCCTACAATGAGCAGTTCTTC. Translated, it gives CASSLAGVYSYNEQFF.

The chain recombines TRBV4-1 with TRBJ2-7; the match to TRBD2 covers 13 bases. Per germline, CDR1 MGHRA and CDR2 YSYEKL. The J segment lost 6 bases and the V segment lost 1 base, leaving 3 bases of the junction unmatched. The CDR3 totals 15 residues. CDR3 sequence (DNA): TGCGCCAGCAGCCAAGTAACTAGCGGGGGGGCCGAGCAGTACTTC. Translated: CASSQVTSGGAEQYF.

This chain links TRBV4-1 with TRBJ2-7; D is uncertain. V dropped 1 base and J dropped 2 bases, with 15 bases sitting between them. Per the germline V gene, CDR1 is MGHRA and CDR2 is YSYEKL. The CDR3 is made up of 16 amino acids. The CDR3 protein is CASSQGPTRRPYEQYF. The CDR3 DNA sequence: TGCGCCAGCAGCCAAGGACCCACGCGGCGGCCCTACGAGCAGTACTTC.

The chain employs TRBV28 and TRBJ2-7; 8 positions match TRBD1. V dropped 6 bases and J dropped 5; count of bases not matched to a gene: 6. The germline gives CDR1 MDHEN, CDR2 SYDVKM. This CDR3 contains 13 residues. The CDR3 DNA is TGTGCCAGCAGAGACAGGGGTTCCCACGAGCAGTACTTC. Translated, it gives CASRDRGSHEQYF. The full variable domain, in which reference TRBV28 and TRBJ2-7 provide the parts outside the CDR3, is DVKVTQSSRYLVKRTGEKVFLECVQDMDHENMFWYRQDPGLGLRLIYFSYDVKMKEKGDIPEGYSVSREKKERFSLILESASTNQTSMYLCASRDRGSHEQYFGPGTRLTVT.

The rearrangement uses TRBV27 and TRBJ2-1, with TRBD2 matching over 10 bases. The CDR3 runs 18 residues. The germline V gene encodes CDR1 MNHEY and CDR2 SMNVEV (reference sequence). V lost 2 bases, J lost 8 bases, and 15 bases stayed unmatched. CDR3 loop: CASSLMASGSIFRDEQFF. CDR3 sequence (DNA): TGTGCCAGCAGTTTAATGGCTAGCGGGAGTATTTTCCGGGATGAGCAGTTCTTC.

The chain combines TRBV5-6 with TRBJ1-3, with D maybe TRBD1 (6 bases). The CDR3 covers 16 residues. Germline V gives CDR1 SGHDT, CDR2 YYEEEE. Trimming shortened V by 0 bases and J by 8 bases, and 18 bases separated the two germline ends. The CDR3 loop is CASSLAGAGAVDTIYF. CDR3 DNA sequence: TGTGCCAGCAGCTTGGCAGGGGCGGGAGCTGTAGACACCATATATTTT. Together with reference TRBV5-6 and TRBJ1-3, the CDR3 gives the full variable domain: DAGVTQSPTHLIKTRGQQVTLRCSPKSGHDTVSWYQQALGQGPQFIFQYYEEEERQRGNFPDRFSGHQFPNYSSELNVNALLLGDSALYLCASSLAGAGAVDTIYFGEGSWLTVV.

J is TRBJ1-5 and V is TRBV21-1. TRBV21-1 is reported as a pseudogene. The CDR3 is made up of 14 amino acids. Here the CDR3 DNA reads TGTGCCACCCGGCGGGCCAGAGCGGGTCAGCCCCAGCATTTT. It specifies CATRRARAGQPQHF.

The chain carries TRBV5-1 and TRBJ2-1; TRBD2 agrees at 8 bases. This CDR3 has 16 residues. The V segment lost 3 bases and the J segment 4 bases; nucleotides outside the gene matches: 9. Germline V gene data show CDR1 as SGHRS and CDR2 as YFSETQ. The CDR3 DNA reads as TGCGCCAGCAGCTCAGGACTAGCCTGGGAGTACAATGAGCAGTTCTTC. This codes for CASSSGLAWEYNEQFF.

This clone was counted a single time. The chain links TRBV27 to TRBJ1-5; D remains unclear. Per germline, CDR1 MNHEY and CDR2 SMNVEV (reference sequence). This CDR3 is built from 13 residues. V gave up 4 bases and J gave up 5 bases, with 9 bases separating them. DNA for the CDR3: TGTGCCAGCAGTTCGATCAGTTATCAGCCCCAGCATTTT. Translation gives CASSSISYQPQHF.

The V gene is TRBV30, the J gene TRBJ1-5; the D gene is possibly TRBD1 (6 bases). There are 15 residues in the CDR3. V lost 0 bases to trimming and J lost 3 bases, with 12 bases between them. Per the germline V gene, CDR1 is GTSNPN and CDR2 is SVGIG (reference sequence). CDR3: CAWSVRGKVNQPQHF. CDR3 nucleotides: TGTGCCTGGAGTGTAAGGGGGAAAGTCAATCAGCCCCAGCATTTT.

The V gene is TRBV13, the J gene TRBJ2-7, with D possibly being TRBD2 (5 bases). The ends were cut back, 1 base at V and 2 bases at J, with 6 bases in the middle. The CDR3 runs 13 residues. Germline V lookup: CDR1 PRHDT, CDR2 FYEKMQ (reference sequence). CDR3 DNA: TGTGCCAGCAGCTTAGCGGGAACCTACGAGCAGTACTTC. This sequence encodes CASSLAGTYEQYF.

The rearrangement joins TRBV15 to TRBJ2-7; the match to TRBD2 covers 7 bases. CDR1 and CDR2 (germline): LNHNV, YYDKDF (reference sequence). The CDR3 loop spans 17 amino acids. V trimming: 0 bases; J trimming: 3 bases; junction bases outside the gene matches: 11. For the CDR3, the DNA is TGTGCCACCAGCAGAGAGGGGGGGAAAAAGGGGAACTACGAGCAGTACTTC. Amino acid sequence: CATSREGGKKGNYEQYF.

This sequence joins TRBV5-1 and TRBJ2-7; 7 nucleotides line up with TRBD2. The length of the CDR3 is 20 residues. Germline CDR1 SGHRS, CDR2 YFSETQ. V lost 4 bases to trimming and J lost 2 bases; unmatched junction nucleotides: 24. CDR3 in amino acids: CASSQPGVAGEEGNPYEQYF. CDR3 sequence (DNA): TGCGCCAGCAGCCAACCCGGTGTGGCGGGAGAGGAGGGGAACCCCTACGAGCAGTACTTC.

The V call is TRBV19, the J call TRBJ1-2, with 10 bases matching TRBD1. Germline V CDR1 and CDR2: LNHDA, SQIVND (reference sequence). The CDR3 contains 13 residues. V gave up 3 bases and J gave up 6 bases; unmatched junction bases: 1. CDR3 bases: TGTGCCAGTAGTATTGGGACAGGGGATGGCTACACCTTC. Its protein is CASSIGTGDGYTF.

The table lists this clone with a few counts. The chain is built from TRBV27 and TRBJ1-1, with D perhaps TRBD1 (6 bases). The CDR3 consists of 13 residues. Germline values: CDR1 MNHEY, CDR2 SMNVEV (reference sequence). Trimming took 1 base from V and 11 from J, leaving 14 bases between them. The DNA of the CDR3 is TGTGCCAGCAGTTTATTCAGGGACACGGGGGCTTTCTTT. Translation gives CASSLFRDTGAFF.

This clone has only one observation. The rearrangement links TRBV7-9 to TRBJ2-7, with D maybe TRBD2 (6 bases). Trimming left V 5 bases short and J 0 bases short, with 17 bases between. The CDR3 is made up of 16 amino acids. The germline CDR1 and CDR2 sequences are SEHNR and FQNEAQ (reference sequence). CDR3 amino acids: CASSPWDGRGSYEQYF. For the CDR3, the DNA is TGTGCCAGCAGCCCGTGGGACGGGAGAGGCTCCTACGAGCAGTACTTC.

This clone was seen a few times. The J gene is TRBJ1-5, the V gene TRBV6-5; 7 bases fit TRBD1. The germline CDR1 and CDR2 sequences are MNHEY and SVGAGI. J lost 6 bases, V lost 6 bases, and 5 bases had no gene match. CDR3 length equals 13 residues. CDR3 sequence (DNA): TGTGCCAGCAGAGTAAACAGGGGTCAGCCCCAGCATTTT. Translated: CASRVNRGQPQHF.

CDR3 region: CASSLRTGVPNTEAFF. The CDR3 nucleotides are TGTGCCAGCAGTTTACGAACTGGAGTTCCGAACACTGAAGCTTTCTTT. This chain connects TRBV27 to TRBJ1-1; no firm D call. With 2 bases removed from V and 1 base from J, the gap between germline ends came to 14 bases. Germline lookup yields CDR1 MNHEY and CDR2 SMNVEV (reference sequence). There are 16 residues in the CDR3.

J is TRBJ2-4 and V is TRBV28, with 9 bases fitting TRBD2. The CDR3 has 20 amino acids. The V gene end was trimmed by 3 bases and the J gene end by 9 bases; junction bases not matched to a gene: 24. Per germline, CDR1 MDHEN and CDR2 SYDVKM. The chain's CDR3 is CASSFMAGGPVQRSGVIQYF. The CDR3 DNA reads as TGTGCCAGCAGTTTTATGGCGGGAGGGCCAGTCCAAAGATCGGGTGTCATTCAGTACTTC.

The chain joins TRBV27 to TRBJ2-5, with TRBD1 identical over 11 bases. Germline CDR1 and CDR2: MNHEY and SMNVEV (reference sequence). V lost 5 bases, J lost 2 bases, and 10 bases stayed unmatched. The length of the CDR3 is 17 residues. The CDR3 loop reads CASSPGTGGPRQETQYF. The CDR3, as DNA: TGTGCCAGCAGTCCAGGGACAGGGGGTCCTAGGCAAGAGACCCAGTACTTC.

The V call is TRBV2, the J call TRBJ1-4; D unresolved. The CDR3 consists of 12 residues. The V gene's germline CDR1 is SNHLY and CDR2 FYNNEI. The V end was cut by 7 bases, the J end by 4 bases, with 7 bases between. The CDR3 DNA follows: TGTGCCAGCACCCCGAGTAATGAAAAACTGTTTTTT. Protein product: CASTPSNEKLFF.

Only one count was recorded for this clone. The chain carries TRBV28 and TRBJ2-7, with D perhaps matching TRBD1 (8 bases). Trimming took off 2 bases at V and 3 bases at J, with 20 bases between the two ends. CDR1 MDHEN and CDR2 SYDVKM come from the germline V gene. CDR3 size: 17 residues. As DNA, the CDR3 is TGTGCCAGCAGTTTAGTACGGCGGGGGACAGGAGACTACGAGCAGTACTTC. Its translation is CASSLVRRGTGDYEQYF.

This sequence joins TRBV4-1 and TRBJ2-7, with D tentatively TRBD2 (6 bases). The CDR3 extends over 15 amino acids. The V end lost 2 bases, the J end lost 1 base, and 12 bases lay between the germline ends. Germline V gene lookup returns CDR1 MGHRA and CDR2 YSYEKL. The chain's CDR3 is CASSQLGTESYEQYF. CDR3 sequence (DNA): TGCGCCAGCAGCCAATTGGGGACTGAGTCCTACGAGCAGTACTTC.

V and J are TRBV13 and TRBJ2-7; 10 positions match TRBD1. The V and J ends lost 5 bases and 6 bases, in that order; junction bases with no gene match: 10. The CDR3 totals 15 residues. The germline V gene encodes CDR1 PRHDT and CDR2 FYEKMQ (reference sequence). The CDR3 reads CASSPWTGGRFEQYF. The CDR3 DNA is TGTGCCAGCAGCCCCTGGACAGGGGGTAGATTCGAGCAGTACTTC. Complete variable domain (other parts from reference TRBV13 and TRBJ2-7): AAGVIQSPRHLIKEKRETATLKCYPIPRHDTVYWYQQGPGQDPQFLISFYEKMQSDKGSIPDRFSAQQFSDYHSELNMSSLELGDSALYFCASSPWTGGRFEQYFGPGTRLTVT.

J is TRBJ1-2 and V is TRBV7-2; 8 bases map to TRBD1. The CDR3 has 13 residues. The germline gives CDR1 SGHTA, CDR2 FQGNSA. Unmatched junction bases numbered 5, after V lost 3 bases and J lost 8 bases. CDR3 DNA sequence: TGTGCCAGCAGCTTCGGCAGGGGGCAAGGCTACACCTTC. This translates into CASSFGRGQGYTF.